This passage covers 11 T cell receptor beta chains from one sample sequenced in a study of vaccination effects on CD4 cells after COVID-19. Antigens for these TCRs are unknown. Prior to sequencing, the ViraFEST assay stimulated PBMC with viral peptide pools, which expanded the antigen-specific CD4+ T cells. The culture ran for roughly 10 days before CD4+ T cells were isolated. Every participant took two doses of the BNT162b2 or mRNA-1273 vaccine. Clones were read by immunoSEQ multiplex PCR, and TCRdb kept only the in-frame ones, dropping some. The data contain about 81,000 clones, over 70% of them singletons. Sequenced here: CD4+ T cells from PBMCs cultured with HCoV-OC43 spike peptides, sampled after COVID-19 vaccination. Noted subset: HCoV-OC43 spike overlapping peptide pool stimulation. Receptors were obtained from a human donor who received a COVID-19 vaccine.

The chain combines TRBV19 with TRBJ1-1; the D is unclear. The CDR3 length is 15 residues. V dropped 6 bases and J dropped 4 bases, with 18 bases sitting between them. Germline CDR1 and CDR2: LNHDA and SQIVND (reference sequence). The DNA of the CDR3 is TGTGCCAGTAGCGAATGGAACCCCCGGGGCACTGAAGCTTTCTTT. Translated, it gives CASSEWNPRGTEAFF.

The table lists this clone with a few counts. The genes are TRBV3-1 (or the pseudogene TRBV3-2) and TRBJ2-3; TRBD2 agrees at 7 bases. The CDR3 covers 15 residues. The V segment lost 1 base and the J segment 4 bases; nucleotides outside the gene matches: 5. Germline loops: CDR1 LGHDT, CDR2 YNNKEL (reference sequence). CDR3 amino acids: CASSQGPSGADTQYF. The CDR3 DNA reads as TGTGCCAGCAGCCAAGGGCCCAGCGGGGCAGATACGCAGTATTTT.

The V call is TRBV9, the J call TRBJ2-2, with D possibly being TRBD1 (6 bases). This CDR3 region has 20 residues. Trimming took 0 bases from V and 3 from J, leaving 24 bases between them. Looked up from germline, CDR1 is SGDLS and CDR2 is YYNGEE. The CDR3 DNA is TGTGCCAGCAGCGTAGTACCCCCCCTGGGGGCAGGGGCCCACACCGGGGAGCTGTTTTTT. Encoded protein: CASSVVPPLGAGAHTGELFF.

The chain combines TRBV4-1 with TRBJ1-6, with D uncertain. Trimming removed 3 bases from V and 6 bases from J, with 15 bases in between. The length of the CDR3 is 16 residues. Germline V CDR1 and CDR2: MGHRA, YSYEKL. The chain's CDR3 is CASSHPPFESNSPLHF. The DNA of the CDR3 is TGCGCCAGCAGCCACCCACCCTTCGAGTCTAATTCACCCCTCCACTTT.

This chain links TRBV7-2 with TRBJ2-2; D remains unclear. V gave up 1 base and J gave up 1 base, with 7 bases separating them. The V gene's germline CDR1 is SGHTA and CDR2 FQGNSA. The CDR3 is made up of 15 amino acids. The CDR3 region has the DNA TGTGCCAGCAGCTTAGGATCAATGAACACCGGGGAGCTGTTTTTT. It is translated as CASSLGSMNTGELFF.

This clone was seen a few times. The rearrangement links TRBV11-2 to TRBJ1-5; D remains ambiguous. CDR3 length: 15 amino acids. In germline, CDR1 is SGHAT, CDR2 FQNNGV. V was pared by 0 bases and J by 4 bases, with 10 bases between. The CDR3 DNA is TGTGCCAGCAGCTTAGAAAGCTTACCGAATCAGCCCCAGCATTTT. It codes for CASSLESLPNQPQHF. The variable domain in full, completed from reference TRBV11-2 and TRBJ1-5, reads EAGVAQSPRYKIIEKRQSVAFWCNPISGHATLYWYQQILGQGPKLLIQFQNNGVVDDSQLPKDRFSAERLKGVDSTLKIQPAKLEDSAVYLCASSLESLPNQPQHFGDGTRLSIL.

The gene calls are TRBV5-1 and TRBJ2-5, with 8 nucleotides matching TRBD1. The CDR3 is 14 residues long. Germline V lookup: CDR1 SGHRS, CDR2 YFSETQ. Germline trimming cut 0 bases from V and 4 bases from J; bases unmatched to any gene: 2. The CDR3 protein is CASSLGGQVETQYF. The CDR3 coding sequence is TGCGCCAGCAGCTTGGGGGGACAGGTAGAGACCCAGTACTTC.

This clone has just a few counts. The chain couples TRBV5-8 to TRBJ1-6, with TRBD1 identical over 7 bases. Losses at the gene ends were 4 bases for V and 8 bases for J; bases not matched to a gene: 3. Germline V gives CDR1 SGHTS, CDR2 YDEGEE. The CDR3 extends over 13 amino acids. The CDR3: CASSRTGDSPLHF. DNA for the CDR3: TGTGCCAGCAGCCGGACAGGTGATTCACCCCTCCACTTT.

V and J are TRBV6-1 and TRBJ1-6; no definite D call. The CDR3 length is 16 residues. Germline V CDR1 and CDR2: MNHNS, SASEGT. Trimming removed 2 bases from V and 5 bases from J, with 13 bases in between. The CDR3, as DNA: TGTGCCAGCAGTGAAAAGGGTTCCGCCCATAATTCACCCCTCCACTTT. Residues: CASSEKGSAHNSPLHF.

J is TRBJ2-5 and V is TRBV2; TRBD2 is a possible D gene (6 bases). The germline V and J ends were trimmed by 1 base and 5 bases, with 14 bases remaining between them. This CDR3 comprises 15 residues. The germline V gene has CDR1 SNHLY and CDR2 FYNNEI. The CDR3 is CASSEEEGLRETQYF. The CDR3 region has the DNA TGTGCCAGCAGTGAAGAGGAGGGACTGAGGGAGACCCAGTACTTC.

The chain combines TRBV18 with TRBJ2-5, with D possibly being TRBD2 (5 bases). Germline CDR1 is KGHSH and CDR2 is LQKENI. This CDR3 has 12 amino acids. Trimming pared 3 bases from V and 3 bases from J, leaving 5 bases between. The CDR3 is CASSPEEETQYF. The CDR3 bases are TGTGCCAGCTCACCGGAGGAAGAGACCCAGTACTTC.